The 16 T cell receptor beta chains reported below all come from one sample, sequenced in a study of T-cell reconstitution after alpha-beta-depleted transplantation in children. This sample's TCRbeta library carried unique molecular identifier barcodes. TCRdb processed the PCR reads anew with MiXCR; each CDR3 protein has one entry. Of approximately 630,000 distinct CDR3 sequences detected, under 15% appear once; the ten largest clones hold 0.79%. The sequencing here drew on PBMCs, taken before TCRalphabeta/CD19-depleted stem cell transplant. The source is a girl aged 2-10 years with congenital amegakaryocytic thrombocytopenia, due to receive a stem cell transplant.

This clonotype was seen many times. The chain has TRBV20-1 and TRBJ1-4; 9 positions match TRBD1. The CDR3 sequence is 13 residues long. The V and J ends lost 6 bases and 8 bases, in that order; junction bases with no gene match: 7. In germline, CDR1 is DFQATT, CDR2 SNEGSKA (reference sequence). The DNA of the CDR3 is TGCAGTGCGGCAGACAGGGGGGAGGAAAAACTGTTTTTT. It codes for CSAADRGEEKLFF.

This clonotype was counted many times. V usage is TRBV10-2 and J usage is TRBJ2-1; D may correspond to TRBD1 or TRBD2 (5 bases each). This CDR3 has 14 amino acids. Germline lookup yields CDR1 WSHSY and CDR2 SAAADI. V dropped 7 bases and J dropped 8 bases, with 18 bases sitting between them. The DNA for the CDR3 is TGCGCCAGCAAAAGGGGCGGAGAAGCGGATGAGCAGTTCTTC. It encodes CASKRGGEADEQFF.

The chain uses TRBV7-2 and TRBJ1-5; D possibly corresponds to TRBD1 (6 bases). Germline CDR1 and CDR2: SGHTA and FQGNSA. This CDR3 comprises 13 residues. V dropped 4 bases and J dropped 4 bases, with 8 bases sitting between them. DNA for the CDR3: TGTGCCAGCAGCTCCGGACAGAATCAGCCCCAGCATTTT. Translation gives CASSSGQNQPQHF.

This clonotype occurred a few times. The chain couples TRBV30 to TRBJ1-1, with D hard to call. Germline loops: CDR1 GTSNPN, CDR2 SVGIG (reference sequence). The CDR3 runs to 14 residues. V dropped 1 base and J dropped 5 bases, with 14 bases sitting between them. The CDR3 DNA reads as TGTGCCTGGAGTGCCTCCTACACGGGGACTGAAGCTTTCTTT. It encodes CAWSASYTGTEAFF.

At least ten counts were recorded for this clonotype. The chain recombines TRBV20-1 with TRBJ2-1; possible D gene TRBD1, 5 bases. Germline CDR1 is DFQATT and CDR2 is SNEGSKA (reference sequence). Trimming removed 5 bases at V and 4 bases at J, with 15 bases between. The CDR3 has 14 residues. The CDR3 protein is CSAQQAKGYNEQFF. CDR3 in DNA: TGCAGTGCTCAACAGGCCAAAGGGTACAATGAGCAGTTCTTC.

This clonotype was found many times. CDR3 sequence: CASSLRVSYEQYF. The CDR3 nucleotides read TGCGCCAGCAGCTTGAGAGTTTCCTACGAGCAGTACTTC. The chain links TRBV5-1 to TRBJ2-7; D gene unclear. V was pared by 1 base and J by 1 base, with 6 bases between. CDR1 and CDR2 (germline): SGHRS, YFSETQ. This CDR3 spans 13 amino acids.

This clonotype was counted many times. The CDR3 spells CSARDQAGGSYNEQFF. DNA for the CDR3: TGCAGTGCTAGAGACCAAGCGGGAGGGTCCTACAATGAGCAGTTCTTC. The chain employs TRBV20-1 and TRBJ2-1; 10 bases agree with TRBD2. This CDR3 has 16 amino acids. Trimming cost V 0 bases and J 1 base; bases outside gene matches: 3. Germline V gene sequence: CDR1 DFQATT, CDR2 SNEGSKA (reference sequence).

This clonotype has only one observation. The chain has TRBV5-1 and TRBJ1-1, with 9 bases aligning to TRBD1. This CDR3 spans 15 amino acids. Unmatched junction bases numbered 8, after V lost 4 bases and J lost 4 bases. CDR1 and CDR2 from the germline V gene are SGHRS and YFSETQ. The chain's CDR3 is CASSLQGAGGTEAFF. The CDR3 DNA reads as TGCGCCAGCAGCCTACAGGGGGCTGGGGGCACTGAAGCTTTCTTT.

V usage is TRBV25-1 and J usage is TRBJ2-1; TRBD2 is a possible D gene (6 bases). CDR1 and CDR2 from the germline V gene are MGHDK and SYGVNS. The CDR3 consists of 13 residues. V was pared by 5 bases and J by 9 bases, with 14 bases between. CDR3 sequence reads: CASSPGNSGEQFF. The CDR3 coding sequence is TGTGCCAGCAGTCCCGGGAATAGCGGTGAGCAGTTCTTC.

This clonotype was recorded a few times. The chain recombines TRBV27 with TRBJ2-7; D uncertain. Germline V gene sequence: CDR1 MNHEY, CDR2 SMNVEV (reference sequence). This CDR3 is built from 13 residues. V dropped 1 base and J dropped 7 bases, with 11 bases sitting between them. Written as DNA, the CDR3 is TGTGCCAGCAGTTTATGGGGATTCGGGGAGCAGTACTTC. Translating it yields CASSLWGFGEQYF.

This chain uses TRBV4-2 with TRBJ2-4, with TRBD2 matching 7 bases. J gave up 1 base and V 1 base, and 7 bases lay outside the gene matches. This CDR3 has 17 residues. Germline CDR1 LGHNA, CDR2 YNFKEQ. CDR3 sequence: CASSQGNSGRAKNIQYF. The CDR3 DNA is TGTGCCAGCAGCCAAGGAAATAGCGGGCGTGCCAAAAACATTCAGTACTTC.

The V and J genes are TRBV27 and TRBJ2-5; 9 bases match TRBD1. This CDR3 spans 15 amino acids. Per germline, CDR1 MNHEY and CDR2 SMNVEV (reference sequence). The V gene end was trimmed by 7 bases and the J gene end by 0 bases; junction bases not matched to a gene: 6. The CDR3 loop is CASNKDRGNQETQYF. In DNA form, the CDR3 reads TGTGCCAGCAATAAGGACAGGGGTAACCAAGAGACCCAGTACTTC.

This clonotype was seen at least ten times. This chain links TRBV5-4 with TRBJ2-7, with TRBD1 as a possible D gene (6 bases). The CDR3 length is 13 residues. The V end lost 4 bases, the J end lost 6 bases, and 14 bases lay between the germline ends. The V gene's germline CDR1 is SGHNT and CDR2 YYREEE (reference sequence). CDR3 region: CASSPTDRLEQYF. The CDR3, as DNA: TGTGCCAGCAGCCCTACCGACAGGCTCGAGCAGTACTTC.

Ten or more counts support this clonotype. V and J are TRBV6-1 and TRBJ1-1; 11 bases line up with TRBD1. The CDR3 loop spans 15 amino acids. The germline V gene encodes CDR1 MNHNS and CDR2 SASEGT. V shed 1 base, J shed 4 bases, and the junction held 2 bases outside the gene matches. The CDR3 sequence is CASSEVGTGGTEAFF. The CDR3 nucleotides are TGTGCCAGCAGTGAAGTAGGGACAGGGGGCACTGAAGCTTTCTTT.

This clonotype occurred once. The chain uses TRBV12-3 or TRBV12-4 and TRBJ2-5; D possibly corresponds to TRBD2 (7 bases). V lost 5 bases and J lost 3, with 22 bases in between. The CDR3 has 17 amino acids. CDR3 sequence: CASSPGGAVRFEETQYF. The CDR3 region has the DNA TGTGCCAGCAGTCCTGGGGGGGCAGTTCGTTTCGAAGAGACCCAGTACTTC.

Ten or more counts support this clonotype. The chain has TRBV5-1 and TRBJ1-3, with a possible D match to TRBD1 (5 bases). The CDR3 contains 16 residues. The germline V gene has CDR1 SGHRS and CDR2 YFSETQ. Trimming shortened V by 4 bases and J by 0 bases, and 14 bases separated the two germline ends. CDR3 nucleotides: TGCGCCAGCAGCATCGGGACTGTTAGCTCTGGAAACACCATATATTTT. Translated, it gives CASSIGTVSSGNTIYF.